These 32 T cell receptor beta chains came from one sample sequenced in a study of beta chain features in type 1 diabetes listed by TCRdb under 2018. The library was built by means of the immunoSEQ multiplex PCR assay. The High Capacity cDNA Reverse Transcription Kit was used to reverse transcribe all of the isolated RNA, meaning that expressed TCRB transcripts were what got sequenced. TCRdb carries this immuneACCESS record with in-frame sequences only. Its versions omit some clonotypes, under half of them owing to an unresolved V gene in the studies checked, with the rest unexplained. Present in this sample are 200,000 to 250,000 clones, under 70% of which were seen just once. The leading ten clones occupy 0.053% of the sample. The material sequenced was naive CD4+ T cells from blood. According to the study, the label for this sample's cell subset or site signals: true naive CD4+ T cells. These receptor sequences come from a man aged 30 to 45 in good health.

This clone turned up a few times. The chain links TRBV30 to TRBJ1-5; D ambiguous. This CDR3 has 13 amino acids. Deletions cut 2 bases from V and 4 bases from J, with 9 bases between. From germline, CDR1 is GTSNPN and CDR2 SVGIG (reference sequence). The CDR3 here is CAWSNDGNQPQHF. The CDR3 DNA is TGTGCCTGGAGTAATGACGGTAATCAGCCCCAGCATTTT.

This clone has a single count. J is TRBJ1-4 and V is TRBV18; unclear D gene. The germline V gene has CDR1 KGHSH and CDR2 LQKENI. The V gene lost 6 bases and the J gene lost 8 bases, with 13 bases spanning the gap. CDR3 length: 13 residues. The CDR3 coding sequence is TGTGCCAGCTCTAATCAAAAAGGGGAAAAACTGTTTTTT. It specifies CASSNQKGEKLFF.

V gene TRBV6-6 combines with J gene TRBJ2-1, with D possibly matching TRBD2 (5 bases). The germline gives CDR1 MNHNY, CDR2 SVGAGI (reference sequence). CDR3 length: 14 residues. Trimming removed 6 bases from V and 2 bases from J, with 11 bases in between. Written as DNA, the CDR3 is TGTGCCAGCAGCCCCGCCGGGGCCTACAATGAGCAGTTCTTC. Residues: CASSPAGAYNEQFF.

The V call is TRBV7-2, the J call TRBJ2-3; D remains unclear. CDR3 length equals 15 residues. Trimming took off 4 bases at V and 4 bases at J, with 15 bases between the two ends. Germline CDR1 and CDR2: SGHTA and FQGNSA. The CDR3 sequence is CASSSSGLRADTQYF. CDR3 coding DNA: TGTGCCAGCAGCTCATCAGGCCTCCGCGCAGATACGCAGTATTTT. The full variable domain, with the rest looked up from reference TRBV7-2 and TRBJ2-3, is GAGVSQSPSNKVTEKGKDVELRCDPISGHTALYWYRQSLGQGLEFLIYFQGNSAPDKSGLPSDRFSAERTGGSVSTLTIQRTQQEDSAVYLCASSSSGLRADTQYFGPGTRLTVL.

V is TRBV30 and J is TRBJ1-5; D may be TRBD1 (5 bases). Looked up from germline, CDR1 is GTSNPN and CDR2 is SVGIG (reference sequence). Deletions cut 3 bases from V and 5 bases from J, with 14 bases between. The CDR3 has 14 amino acids. CDR3 region: CAWRGSGSDQPQHF. Written as DNA, the CDR3 is TGTGCCTGGAGAGGTTCAGGGAGCGATCAGCCCCAGCATTTT.

The CDR3 nucleotides are TGTGCCATCAGTGACACCCTTGGGACCCAGTACTTC. Protein product: CAISDTLGTQYF. The gene calls are TRBV10-3 and TRBJ2-5; D call uncertain. Trimming took off 3 bases at V and 7 bases at J, with 9 bases between the two ends. Per germline, CDR1 ENHRY and CDR2 SYGVKD. The CDR3 consists of 12 residues.

The V and J genes are TRBV4-3 and TRBJ2-5; 7 bases match TRBD1. The length of the CDR3 is 16 residues. The V segment lost 4 bases and the J segment 3 bases; nucleotides outside the gene matches: 11. Germline V gene lookup returns CDR1 LGHNA and CDR2 YSLEER. DNA for the CDR3: TGCGCCAGCAGCCTGGAAGGGCGAACAGGGGAAGAGACCCAGTACTTC. It codes for CASSLEGRTGEETQYF.

This clone was counted a few times. V gene TRBV29-1 combines with J gene TRBJ2-7; D remains ambiguous. Germline V gene data show CDR1 as SQVTM and CDR2 as ANQGSEA. The CDR3 extends over 11 amino acids. V lost 4 bases to trimming and J lost 6 bases, with 10 bases between them. The CDR3 spells CSVADAVEQYF. CDR3 nucleotides: TGCAGCGTTGCGGATGCGGTCGAGCAGTACTTC.

This rearrangement joins TRBV7-2 to TRBJ2-7, with 7 bases fitting TRBD1. The CDR3 is 11 amino acids. V trimming: 7 bases; J trimming: 7 bases; junction bases outside the gene matches: 4. Germline V lookup: CDR1 SGHTA, CDR2 FQGNSA. The CDR3 reads CASTTGEEQYF. The CDR3 nucleotides are TGTGCCAGCACCACAGGGGAGGAGCAGTACTTC.

This clone was counted between two and nine times. The CDR3 region is CASSLPLNQPQHF. The DNA for the CDR3 is TGTGCCAGCAGTTTGCCGTTAAATCAGCCCCAGCATTTT. The chain uses TRBV28 and TRBJ1-5; unclear D gene. Trimming stripped 3 bases from V and 4 bases from J, with 7 bases between. This CDR3 contains 13 residues. CDR1 and CDR2 (germline): MDHEN, SYDVKM.

In this sample, this clone turned up a few times. This chain joins TRBV4-3 and TRBJ2-6; D remains unclear. V dropped 0 bases and J dropped 0 bases, with 12 bases sitting between them. Germline V lookup: CDR1 LGHNA, CDR2 YSLEER. CDR3 size: 18 residues. CDR3 bases: TGCGCCAGCAGCCAAGAGTCTCGTGGGCGCTCTGGGGCCAACGTCCTGACTTTC. Translated: CASSQESRGRSGANVLTF.

This chain links TRBV7-9 with TRBJ1-1; 9 nucleotides align to TRBD1. The CDR3 extends over 13 amino acids. V dropped 8 bases and J dropped 1; count of bases not matched to a gene: 2. Germline values: CDR1 SEHNR, CDR2 FQNEAQ (reference sequence). The CDR3 DNA reads as TGTGCCAGCTGGGACAGGGAGAACACTGAAGCTTTCTTT. Protein product: CASWDRENTEAFF.

This clone appeared a single time. The chain carries TRBV28 and TRBJ2-5, with D perhaps assigned TRBD1 or TRBD2 (5 bases each). Trimming pared 7 bases from V and 2 bases from J, leaving 17 bases between. CDR1 and CDR2 (germline): MDHEN, SYDVKM. The CDR3 spans 15 residues. CDR3 nucleotides: TGTGCCAGCACCCCGTGGAGGCGGACACAAGAGACCCAGTACTTC. Amino acids: CASTPWRRTQETQYF.

The chain is built from TRBV10-3 and TRBJ2-5; D might be TRBD2 (6 bases). The CDR3 covers 18 residues. Deletions cut 0 bases from V and 2 bases from J, with 19 bases between. Germline lookup yields CDR1 ENHRY and CDR2 SYGVKD. Here the CDR3 DNA reads TGTGCCATCAGTGAGTCGCAAGGAGGGACGGGCTCACAAGAGACCCAGTACTTC. The encoded protein is CAISESQGGTGSQETQYF.

This sequence joins TRBV14 and TRBJ1-5; D gene uncertain. CDR3 size: 10 residues. Trimming took 4 bases from V and 14 from J, leaving 9 bases between them. Per the germline V gene, CDR1 is SGHDN and CDR2 is FVKESK. The DNA for the CDR3 is TGTGCCAGCAGCCCCTGGACTAAGCATTTT. Translation gives CASSPWTKHF.

The chain is built from TRBV30 and TRBJ2-1, with D uncertain. V dropped 2 bases and J dropped 9 bases, with 11 bases sitting between them. The CDR3 sequence is 12 residues long. Germline values: CDR1 GTSNPN, CDR2 SVGIG (reference sequence). CDR3 amino acids: CAWSRLLREQFF. In nucleotides, the CDR3 is TGTGCCTGGAGTAGGCTGCTCCGTGAGCAGTTCTTC.

The chain links TRBV7-9 to TRBJ1-1, with D possibly being TRBD1 (6 bases). The CDR3 spans 18 residues. From germline, CDR1 is SEHNR and CDR2 FQNEAQ (reference sequence). The V end lost 2 bases, the J end lost 6 bases, and 25 bases lay between the germline ends. CDR3 nucleotide sequence: TGTGCCAGCAGCTTAATCCGTCTGCTCGGGACATCAAAGCCTGAAGCTTTCTTT. Protein: CASSLIRLLGTSKPEAFF.

This sequence joins TRBV30 and TRBJ2-5; 15 bases are shared with TRBD2. CDR1 is GTSNPN and CDR2 is SVGIG in the germline V gene (reference sequence). The CDR3 is 15 amino acids. CDR3: CALEGLAGGRETQYF. The CDR3 nucleotides are TGTGCTTTGGAAGGACTAGCGGGAGGGCGAGAGACCCAGTACTTC. Combining the CDR3 with reference TRBV30 and TRBJ2-5 gives the whole variable domain SQTIHQWPATLVQPVGSPLSLECTVEGTSNPNLYWYRQAAGRGLQLLFYSVGIGQISSEVPQNLSASRPQDRQFILSSKKLLLSDSGFYLCALEGLAGGRETQYFGPGTRLLVL.

V is TRBV18 and J is TRBJ2-1; 8 bases agree with TRBD2. Per the germline V gene, CDR1 is KGHSH and CDR2 is LQKENI. After removal of 3 bases from V and 9 bases from J, the junction contained 4 bases not matched to a gene. The CDR3 is 13 amino acids. CDR3 nucleotide sequence: TGTGCCAGCTCACCTGTCCTAGCGGGTGAGCAGTTCTTC. Encoded protein: CASSPVLAGEQFF. Variable domain in full (rest from reference TRBV18 and TRBJ2-1): NAGVMQNPRHLVRRRGQEARLRCSPMKGHSHVYWYRQLPEEGLKFMVYLQKENIIDESGMPKERFSAEFPKEGPSILRIQQVVRGDSAAYFCASSPVLAGEQFFGPGTRLTVL.

The gene calls are TRBV5-1 and TRBJ1-6; no firm D call. Trimming took off 2 bases at V and 7 bases at J, with 10 bases between the two ends. The germline gives CDR1 SGHRS, CDR2 YFSETQ. The CDR3 has 14 amino acids. The CDR3 sequence: CASSLERPNSPLHF. CDR3 bases: TGCGCCAGCAGCTTAGAGAGGCCCAATTCACCCCTCCACTTT.

The chain links TRBV29-1 to TRBJ2-2; D not certain. This CDR3 has 13 amino acids. Per the germline V gene, CDR1 is SQVTM and CDR2 is ANQGSEA. Trimming stripped 7 bases from V and 4 bases from J, with 13 bases between. The CDR3 is CSAKKVGTGELFF. The CDR3 bases are TGCAGCGCCAAGAAGGTCGGCACCGGGGAGCTGTTTTTT.

The genes are TRBV9 and TRBJ2-6; D may be TRBD1 (7 bases). Trimming removed 4 bases from V and 0 bases from J, with 11 bases in between. The CDR3 sequence is 16 residues long. Germline-derived CDR1 and CDR2 are SGDLS and YYNGEE. CDR3 bases: TGTGCCAGCAGCCCCAGGGGGGACTCTGGGGCCAACGTCCTGACTTTC. It specifies CASSPRGDSGANVLTF.

The chain employs TRBV5-6 and TRBJ2-5; D unresolved. The CDR3 is 15 amino acids. CDR1 is SGHDT, CDR2 YYEEEE, per germline. The V end was cut by 0 bases, the J end by 2 bases, with 11 bases between. The CDR3 DNA follows: TGTGCCAGCAGCTTGGTGAGCAGGCAACAAGAGACCCAGTACTTC. Protein sequence: CASSLVSRQQETQYF.

This clone was found a few times. The chain combines TRBV11-2 with TRBJ2-3; D unresolved. There are 15 residues in the CDR3. Germline-derived CDR1 and CDR2 are SGHAT and FQNNGV. V lost 3 bases and J 1 base, leaving 11 bases between the germline ends. The CDR3 DNA reads as TGTGCCAGCAGCTTTGGGTCTCGCCGCACAGATACGCAGTATTTT. Protein: CASSFGSRRTDTQYF. The full variable domain, completed using reference TRBV11-2 and TRBJ2-3, is EAGVAQSPRYKIIEKRQSVAFWCNPISGHATLYWYQQILGQGPKLLIQFQNNGVVDDSQLPKDRFSAERLKGVDSTLKIQPAKLEDSAVYLCASSFGSRRTDTQYFGPGTRLTVL.

The CDR3 nucleotides read TGTGCCAGCAGCTTAGCGGTCGCCTTGACGGAGACCCAGTACTTC. This encodes CASSLAVALTETQYF. The gene calls are TRBV7-2 and TRBJ2-5; D uncertain. V was pared by 0 bases and J by 5 bases, with 13 bases between. Germline V gives CDR1 SGHTA, CDR2 FQGNSA. The CDR3 is 15 residues long. Supplemented by reference TRBV7-2 and TRBJ2-5, the full variable domain reads GAGVSQSPSNKVTEKGKDVELRCDPISGHTALYWYRQSLGQGLEFLIYFQGNSAPDKSGLPSDRFSAERTGGSVSTLTIQRTQQEDSAVYLCASSLAVALTETQYFGPGTRLLVL.

This rearrangement joins TRBV30 to TRBJ2-3; D is uncertain. This CDR3 comprises 11 residues. Germline CDR1 is GTSNPN and CDR2 is SVGIG (reference sequence). V was cut by 5 bases and J by 7 bases, with 10 bases left in between. The CDR3: CAWDPLNTQYF. CDR3 sequence (DNA): TGTGCCTGGGACCCCCTGAATACGCAGTATTTT. The variable domain in full, with the rest retrieved from reference TRBV30 and TRBJ2-3, is SQTIHQWPATLVQPVGSPLSLECTVEGTSNPNLYWYRQAAGRGLQLLFYSVGIGQISSEVPQNLSASRPQDRQFILSSKKLLLSDSGFYLCAWDPLNTQYFGPGTRLTVL.

The V and J genes are TRBV25-1 and TRBJ2-1, with 7 bases matching TRBD1. After removal of 5 bases from V and 9 bases from J, the junction contained 7 bases not matched to a gene. The CDR3 covers 13 residues. Germline V CDR1 and CDR2: MGHDK, SYGVNS. The DNA of the CDR3 is TGTGCCAGCAGTAGGCAGGGGGTCCCTGAGCAGTTCTTC. Protein: CASSRQGVPEQFF.

A remark on this clone: Within the sample, other DNA sequences also encode this same CDR3. The gene calls are TRBV30 and TRBJ1-3, with no clear D. Trimming cost V 3 bases and J 4 bases, with 7 bases left between them. Germline V CDR1 and CDR2: GTSNPN, SVGIG (reference sequence). This CDR3 contains 12 residues. The CDR3 region is CAWSPSGNTIYF. The CDR3 DNA is TGTGCCTGGAGCCCGTCGGGAAACACCATATATTTT.

The chain uses TRBV6-5 and TRBJ2-1; no reliable D call. CDR1 MNHEY and CDR2 SVGAGI come from the germline V gene. Trimming pared 8 bases from V and 4 bases from J, leaving 12 bases between. This CDR3 spans 13 amino acids. In DNA form, the CDR3 reads TGTGCCAGCTCGGCGGACCTTTACAATGAGCAGTTCTTC. The encoded protein is CASSADLYNEQFF.

The gene calls are TRBV29-1 and TRBJ2-2; 9 positions match TRBD1. V dropped 8 bases and J dropped 0; count of bases not matched to a gene: 4. CDR1 and CDR2 from the germline V gene are SQVTM and ANQGSEA. The CDR3 covers 14 residues. The DNA of the CDR3 is TGCAGCACGAGGACAGGGGCGAACACCGGGGAGCTGTTTTTT. It yields the protein CSTRTGANTGELFF.

V usage is TRBV7-2 and J usage is TRBJ2-5, with 10 bases matching TRBD2. Germline V gives CDR1 SGHTA, CDR2 FQGNSA. The CDR3 contains 15 residues. V lost 3 bases to trimming and J lost 5 bases; unmatched junction nucleotides: 6. CDR3 sequence (DNA): TGTGCCAGCAGCTTTACTAGCGGGGTTGGGGAGACCCAGTACTTC. Translated: CASSFTSGVGETQYF.

The rearrangement uses TRBV28 and TRBJ2-7; D gene unclear. Germline lookup yields CDR1 MDHEN and CDR2 SYDVKM. The CDR3 extends over 12 amino acids. With 1 base removed from V and 3 bases from J, the gap between germline ends came to 4 bases. Written as DNA, the CDR3 is TGTGCCAGCAGTTTATACGGCTACGAGCAGTACTTC. Its translation is CASSLYGYEQYF.